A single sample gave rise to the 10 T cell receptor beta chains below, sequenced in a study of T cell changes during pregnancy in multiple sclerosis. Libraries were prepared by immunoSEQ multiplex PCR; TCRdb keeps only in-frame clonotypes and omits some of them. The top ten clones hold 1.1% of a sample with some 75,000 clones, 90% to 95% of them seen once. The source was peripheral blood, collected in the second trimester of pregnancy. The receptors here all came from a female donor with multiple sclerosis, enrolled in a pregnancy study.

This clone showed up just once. The CDR3 nucleotides are TGTGCCAGCAGCTTAGCGGAGTACAATGAGCAGTTCTTC. It codes for CASSLAEYNEQFF. The chain recombines TRBV7-8 with TRBJ2-1; D unclear. In germline, CDR1 is SGHVS, CDR2 FQNEAQ. Deletions cut 0 bases from V and 4 bases from J, with 4 bases between. CDR3 length equals 13 residues.

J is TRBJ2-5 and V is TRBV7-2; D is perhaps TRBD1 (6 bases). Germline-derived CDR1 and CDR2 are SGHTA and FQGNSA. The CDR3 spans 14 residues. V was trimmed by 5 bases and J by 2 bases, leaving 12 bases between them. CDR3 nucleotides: TGTGCCAGCAGCCATCAAACAGGGCAAGAGACCCAGTACTTC. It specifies CASSHQTGQETQYF.

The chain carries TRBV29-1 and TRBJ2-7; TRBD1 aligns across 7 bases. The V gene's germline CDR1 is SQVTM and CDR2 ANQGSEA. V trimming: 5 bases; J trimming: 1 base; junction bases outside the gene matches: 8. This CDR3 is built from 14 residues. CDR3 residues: CSVSHRGTSYEQYF. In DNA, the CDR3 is TGCAGCGTTTCGCACAGGGGAACGTCCTACGAGCAGTACTTC.

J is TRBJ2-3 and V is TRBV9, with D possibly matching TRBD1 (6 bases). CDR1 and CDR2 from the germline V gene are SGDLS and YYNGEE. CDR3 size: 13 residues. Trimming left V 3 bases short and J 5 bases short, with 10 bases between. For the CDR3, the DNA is TGTGCCAGCAGCGGCTACAGGGTAGATACGCAGTATTTT. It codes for CASSGYRVDTQYF.

CDR3 sequence: CASSPQGSGSFDEQYF. The CDR3 DNA is TGCGCCAGCAGCCCGCAGGGGTCAGGGAGTTTCGACGAGCAGTACTTC. The chain has TRBV5-1 and TRBJ2-7, with D possibly being TRBD1 (6 bases). The CDR3 has 16 residues. V was pared by 4 bases and J by 5 bases, with 22 bases between. Germline values: CDR1 SGHRS, CDR2 YFSETQ. Complete variable domain (other parts from reference TRBV5-1 and TRBJ2-7): KAGVTQTPRYLIKTRGQQVTLSCSPISGHRSVSWYQQTPGQGLQFLFEYFSETQRNKGNFPGRFSGRQFSNSRSEMNVSTLELGDSALYLCASSPQGSGSFDEQYFGPGTRLTVT.

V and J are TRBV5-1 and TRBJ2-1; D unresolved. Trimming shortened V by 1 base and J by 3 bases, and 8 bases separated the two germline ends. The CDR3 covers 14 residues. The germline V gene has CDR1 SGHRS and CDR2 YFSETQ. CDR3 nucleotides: TGCGCCAGCAGCTTGTACTCGATCTACAATGAGCAGTTCTTC. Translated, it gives CASSLYSIYNEQFF.

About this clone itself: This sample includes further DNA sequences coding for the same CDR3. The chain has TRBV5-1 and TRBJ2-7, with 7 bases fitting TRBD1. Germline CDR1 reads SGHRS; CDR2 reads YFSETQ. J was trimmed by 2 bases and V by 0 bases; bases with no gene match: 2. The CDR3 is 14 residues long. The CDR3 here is CASSLGTGAYEQYF. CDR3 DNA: TGCGCCAGCAGCTTGGGAACAGGGGCCTACGAGCAGTACTTC.

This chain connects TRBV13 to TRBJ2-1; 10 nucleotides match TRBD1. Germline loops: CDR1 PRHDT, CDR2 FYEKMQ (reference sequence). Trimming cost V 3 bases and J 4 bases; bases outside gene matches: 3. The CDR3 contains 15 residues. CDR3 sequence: CASSLDRGTYNEQFF. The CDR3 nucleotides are TGTGCCAGCAGCTTGGACAGGGGGACTTACAATGAGCAGTTCTTC.

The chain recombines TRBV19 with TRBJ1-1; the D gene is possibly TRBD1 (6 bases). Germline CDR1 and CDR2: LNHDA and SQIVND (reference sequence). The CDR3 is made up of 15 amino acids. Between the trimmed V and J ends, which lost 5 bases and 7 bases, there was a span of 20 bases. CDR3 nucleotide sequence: TGTGCCAGTAGTCCTATCTCCGCCGGGACACTTGAAGCTTTCTTT. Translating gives CASSPISAGTLEAFF.

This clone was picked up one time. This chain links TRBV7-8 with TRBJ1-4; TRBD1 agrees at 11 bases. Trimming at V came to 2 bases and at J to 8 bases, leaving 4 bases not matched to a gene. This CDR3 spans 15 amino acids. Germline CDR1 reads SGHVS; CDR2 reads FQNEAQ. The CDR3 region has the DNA TGTGCCAGCAGCTTAAGGACAGGGGGCAGCGAAAAACTGTTTTTT. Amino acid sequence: CASSLRTGGSEKLFF.